This T cell receptor (beta chain) was observed in a study of tissue-resident memory T cells in lung cancer (dated by TCRdb to 2018 to 2020). General notes on the study: Paired tumor TRM and tumor non-TRM populations from around ten lung cancer patients were compared using TCR beta-chain sequencing. Findings and caveats that apply to the study as a whole: Compared with tumor non-TRM cells, tumor TRM cells had a significantly more restricted TCR repertoire, with lower Shannon-Wiener and inverse Simpson diversity. Expanded clonotypes accounted for around 79% of tumor TRM repertoires on average, versus approximately 54% of tumor non-TRM repertoires.

TCRdb records Illumina MiSeq as the sequencer. TCR sequencing libraries incorporated unique molecular identifiers and were indexed with TruSeq single indexes. On the study's bioinformatics: MIGEC v1.2.7 was used to map and error-correct TCR reads, and VDJtools v1.1.7 was then used for analysis, with default settings for both tools. Shannon-Wiener and inverse Simpson indices, computed in VDJtools, were used to quantify repertoire diversity. A TCRbeta clonotype was considered expanded if the clonotype met a frequency threshold of at least three. Wilcoxon rank-sum tests across 9 to 11 patients were used for statistical comparisons of TCR diversity between tumor TRM and non-TRM populations. TCRdb trimmed public reads at Q25 via fastp, called clones via MiXCR and kept in-frame beta chains. Identical CDR3 proteins give one entry, which carries the most common genes and DNA. The authors' filters were not applied to this entry. Counted in this sample were about 280 distinct CDR3 sequences; roughly 25% of them appeared once. The ten biggest clones cover around two thirds of the sample.

Sorting of CD8+ T cells according to CD103 expression was performed on a BD FACSAria-II, with the sorted cells collected directly into ice-cold TRIzol LS reagent. Freshly resected lung tumor tissue was collected at the time of surgical resection. Fresh cells were Fc receptor-blocked, then stained for CD45, CD4, CD3, CD8A and CD103, with DAPI used for live/dead discrimination. Total RNA was purified from sorted CD103+ and CD103- CD8+ T cells using a miRNeasy kit. Tumor-infiltrating CD8+ cytotoxic T cells were sorted according to CD103 expression so that tissue-resident memory (TRM) cells were separated from non-TRM cells. The donors were lung cancer patients whose disease was treatment-naive. Patients with respiratory malignancies who were newly diagnosed and untreated were recruited prospectively after referral. By its share of the sample, this clonotype is medium-sized (0.01 to 0.1%). The specificity of this receptor is unknown. No base-level quality is on record; no much larger clone is a single base apart.

Spanning cysteine to phenylalanine, the CDR3 consists of 14 amino acids. Solely the CDR3 DNA is kept, with 42 bases framed from the first base. V loses 6 bases of germline sequence and J loses 5 bases, and the interval between the two ends is 16 bases. The sequence was obtained from a human donor with treatment-naive lung cancer (subtype not recorded). The sample comprised CD103- CD8+ T cells from lung tumor tissue. The cell subset or site label of this sample denotes: non-TRM CD8+ CTLs. The rearrangement combines TRBV12-3 or TRBV12-4 with TRBJ1-1; the best D guess is TRBD1, with 5 bases matching. The CDR3 protein sequence reads: CASSGRGTKTEAFF. Read as DNA, the sequence is TGTGCCAGCAGCGGCCGGGGGACTAAGACTGAAGCTTTCTTT.